This TCR beta chain was documented in a study of cytomegalovirus exposure and HLA in healthy donors. The study ran its PCR with 60 Vbeta and 13 Jbeta primers. Produced via immunoSEQ multiplex PCR; TCRdb's table is partial and in-frame only. Of 100,000 to 150,000 clones listed, around 82% are singletons. Overall study results and limits: A later analysis linked a missense DCLRE1C variant to TCR beta V- and J-gene trimming. Available immune exposure information covered CMV serostatus only.

The CDR3 is 16 residues long. Germline V gene data show CDR1 as SGHAT and CDR2 as FQDESV (reference sequence). The ends lost 4 bases at V and 2 bases at J; junction bases unmatched: 9. For this clone: As yet, its antigen is unknown.

This chain links TRBV11-1 with TRBJ2-7; 9 nucleotides align to TRBD2. Sequencing was carried out using PBMCs. The sequence was collected from a young man in good health and CMV-seropositive. This chain's CDR3 is CASSSRGLAHTYEQYF. As DNA, the CDR3 is TGTGCCAGCAGCTCTAGGGGACTAGCTCATACCTACGAGCAGTACTTC. The full variable domain, with the rest looked up from reference TRBV11-1 and TRBJ2-7, is EAEVAQSPRYKITEKSQAVAFWCDPISGHATLYWYRQILGQGPELLVQFQDESVVDDSQLPKDRFSAERLKGVDSTLKIQPAELGDSAMYLCASSSRGLAHTYEQYFGPGTRLTVT.